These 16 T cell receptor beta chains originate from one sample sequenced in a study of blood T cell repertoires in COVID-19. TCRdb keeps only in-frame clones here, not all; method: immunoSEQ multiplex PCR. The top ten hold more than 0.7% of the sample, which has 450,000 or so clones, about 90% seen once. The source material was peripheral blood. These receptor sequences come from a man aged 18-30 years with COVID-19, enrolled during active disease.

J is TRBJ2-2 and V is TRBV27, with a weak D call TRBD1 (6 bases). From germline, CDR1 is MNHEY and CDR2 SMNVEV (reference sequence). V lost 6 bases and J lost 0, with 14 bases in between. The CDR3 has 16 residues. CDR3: CASSPRGLANTGELFF. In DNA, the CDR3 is TGTGCCAGCAGCCCCAGGGGCCTCGCGAACACCGGGGAGCTGTTTTTT.

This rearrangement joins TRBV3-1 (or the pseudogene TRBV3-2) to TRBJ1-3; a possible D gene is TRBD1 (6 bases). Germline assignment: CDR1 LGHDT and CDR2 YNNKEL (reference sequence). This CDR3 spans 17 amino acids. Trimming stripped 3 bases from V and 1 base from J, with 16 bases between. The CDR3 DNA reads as TGTGCCAGCAGCCAGGTGACGACCGGGACATCTGGAAACACCATATATTTT. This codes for CASSQVTTGTSGNTIYF.

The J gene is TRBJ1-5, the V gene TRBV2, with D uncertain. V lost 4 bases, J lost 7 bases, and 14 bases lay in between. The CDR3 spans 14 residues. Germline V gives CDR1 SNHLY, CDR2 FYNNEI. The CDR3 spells CASSATGINQPQHF. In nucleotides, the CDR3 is TGTGCCAGCAGTGCAACCGGGATTAACCAGCCCCAGCATTTT.

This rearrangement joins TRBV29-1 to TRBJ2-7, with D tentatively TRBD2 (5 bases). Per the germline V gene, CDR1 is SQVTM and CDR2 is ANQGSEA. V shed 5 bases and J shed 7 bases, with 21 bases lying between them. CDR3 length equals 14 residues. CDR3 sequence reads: CSVHAADRPREQYF. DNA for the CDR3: TGCAGCGTTCATGCAGCGGACCGACCAAGGGAGCAGTACTTC.

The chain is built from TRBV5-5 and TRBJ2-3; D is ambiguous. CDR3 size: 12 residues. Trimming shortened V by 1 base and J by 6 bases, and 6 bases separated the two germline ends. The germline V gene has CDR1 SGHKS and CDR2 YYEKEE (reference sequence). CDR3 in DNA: TGTGCCAGCAGCTTGTCCCTGGATACGCAGTATTTT. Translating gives CASSLSLDTQYF.

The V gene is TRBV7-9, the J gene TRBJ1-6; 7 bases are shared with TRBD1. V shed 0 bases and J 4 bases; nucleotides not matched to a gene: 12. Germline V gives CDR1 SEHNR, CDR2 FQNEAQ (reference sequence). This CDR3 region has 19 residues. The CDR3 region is CASSLAEGAASQYNSPLHF. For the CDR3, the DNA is TGTGCCAGCAGCTTAGCCGAGGGGGCAGCTTCCCAATATAATTCACCCCTCCACTTT.

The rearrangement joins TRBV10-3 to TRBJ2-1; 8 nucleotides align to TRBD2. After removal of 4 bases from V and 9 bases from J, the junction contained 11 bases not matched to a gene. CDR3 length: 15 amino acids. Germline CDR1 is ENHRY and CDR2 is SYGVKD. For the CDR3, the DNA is TGTGCCATCAGTGCTAAACCGGGACTAGTTGCTGAGCAGTTCTTC. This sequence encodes CAISAKPGLVAEQFF.

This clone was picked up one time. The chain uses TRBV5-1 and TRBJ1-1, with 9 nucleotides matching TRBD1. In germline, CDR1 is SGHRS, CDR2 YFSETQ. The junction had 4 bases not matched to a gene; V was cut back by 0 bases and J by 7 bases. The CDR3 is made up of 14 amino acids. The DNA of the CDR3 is TGCGCCAGCAGCTTGGCCGGGACAGGGAGTGAAGCTTTCTTT. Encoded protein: CASSLAGTGSEAFF.

The CDR3, as DNA: TGTGCCAGCAGTTGGGACAGCTTTAATGAAAAACTGTTTTTT. It translates to CASSWDSFNEKLFF. J is TRBJ1-4 and V is TRBV27, with 7 bases matching TRBD1. V gave up 4 bases and J gave up 4 bases; unmatched junction bases: 3. The CDR3 has 14 residues. In germline, CDR1 is MNHEY, CDR2 SMNVEV (reference sequence).

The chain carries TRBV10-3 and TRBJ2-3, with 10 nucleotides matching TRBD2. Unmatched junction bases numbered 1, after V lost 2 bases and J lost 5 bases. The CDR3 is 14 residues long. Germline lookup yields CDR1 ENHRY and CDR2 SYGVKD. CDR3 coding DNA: TGTGCCATCAGTGAGAGCGGGGGGGTAGATACGCAGTATTTT. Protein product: CAISESGGVDTQYF.

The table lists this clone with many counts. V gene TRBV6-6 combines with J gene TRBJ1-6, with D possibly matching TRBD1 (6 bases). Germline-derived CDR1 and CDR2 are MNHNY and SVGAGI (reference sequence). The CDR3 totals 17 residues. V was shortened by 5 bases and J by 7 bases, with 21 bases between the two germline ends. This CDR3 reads CASSRARGATPNSPLHF. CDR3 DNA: TGTGCCAGCAGTCGGGCTCGGGGGGCAACTCCCAATTCACCCCTCCACTTT.

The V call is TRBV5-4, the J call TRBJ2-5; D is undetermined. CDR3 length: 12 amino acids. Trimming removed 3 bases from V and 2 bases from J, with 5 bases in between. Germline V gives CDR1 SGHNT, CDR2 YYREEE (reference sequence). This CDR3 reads CASSSIQETQYF. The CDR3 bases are TGTGCCAGCAGCTCCATTCAAGAGACCCAGTACTTC.

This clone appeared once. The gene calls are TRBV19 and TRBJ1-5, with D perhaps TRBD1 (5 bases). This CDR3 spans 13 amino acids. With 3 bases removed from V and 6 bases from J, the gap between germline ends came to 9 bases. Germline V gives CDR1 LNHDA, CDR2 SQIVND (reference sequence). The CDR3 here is CASSISGSQPQHF. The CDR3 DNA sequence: TGTGCCAGTAGTATTTCAGGGTCTCAGCCCCAGCATTTT.

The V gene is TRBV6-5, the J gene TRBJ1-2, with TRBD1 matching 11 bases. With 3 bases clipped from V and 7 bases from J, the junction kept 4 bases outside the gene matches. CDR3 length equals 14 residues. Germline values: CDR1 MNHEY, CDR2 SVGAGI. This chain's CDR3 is CASSYTGQGVGYTF. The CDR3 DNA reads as TGTGCCAGCAGTTATACGGGACAGGGGGTTGGCTACACCTTC.

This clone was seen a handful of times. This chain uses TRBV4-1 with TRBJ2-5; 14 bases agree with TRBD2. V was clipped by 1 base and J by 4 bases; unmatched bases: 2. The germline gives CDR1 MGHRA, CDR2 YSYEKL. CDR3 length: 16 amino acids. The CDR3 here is CASSQGLAGGRETQYF. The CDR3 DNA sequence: TGCGCCAGCAGCCAAGGACTAGCGGGAGGGCGAGAGACCCAGTACTTC.

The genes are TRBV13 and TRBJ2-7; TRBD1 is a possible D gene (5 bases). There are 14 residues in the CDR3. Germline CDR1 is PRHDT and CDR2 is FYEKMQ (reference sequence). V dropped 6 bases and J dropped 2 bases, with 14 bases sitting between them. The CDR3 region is CASRPSGQTYEQYF. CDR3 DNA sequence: TGTGCCAGCAGACCATCAGGGCAGACCTACGAGCAGTACTTC. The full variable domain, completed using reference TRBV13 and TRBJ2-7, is AAGVIQSPRHLIKEKRETATLKCYPIPRHDTVYWYQQGPGQDPQFLISFYEKMQSDKGSIPDRFSAQQFSDYHSELNMSSLELGDSALYFCASRPSGQTYEQYFGPGTRLTVT.